What follows describes a single TCR beta chain. Its target is unknown. The entry originates in a study of lymphopenia after photon versus proton radiotherapy. Study-wide results and limits: Relative stability marked proton patients; photon patients lost diversity and naive cells. Only patients who died were analyzed for survival; proton advantage is unproven. A bigger post-nadir fall in TCR diversity correlated inversely with survival time in deceased patients.

Clones were sequenced by immunoSEQ multiplex PCR, and TCRdb holds only the in-frame ones, with some missing. Here the sample spans more than 45,000 clones, about 81% being singletons. Deletions cut 2 bases from V and 4 bases from J, with 10 bases between. The CDR3 runs to 13 residues. Germline-derived CDR1 and CDR2 are SGHRS and YFSETQ. The receptor was isolated from a man aged 60-69 years with pancreatic cancer. J is TRBJ2-7 and V is TRBV5-1; TRBD2 is a possible D gene (5 bases). The sample consisted of peripheral blood, taken from a patient treated with proton-based radiotherapy. For the CDR3, the DNA is TGCGCCAGCAGCTTATTGGGGAGATACGAGCAGTACTTC. The encoded protein is CASSLLGRYEQYF.